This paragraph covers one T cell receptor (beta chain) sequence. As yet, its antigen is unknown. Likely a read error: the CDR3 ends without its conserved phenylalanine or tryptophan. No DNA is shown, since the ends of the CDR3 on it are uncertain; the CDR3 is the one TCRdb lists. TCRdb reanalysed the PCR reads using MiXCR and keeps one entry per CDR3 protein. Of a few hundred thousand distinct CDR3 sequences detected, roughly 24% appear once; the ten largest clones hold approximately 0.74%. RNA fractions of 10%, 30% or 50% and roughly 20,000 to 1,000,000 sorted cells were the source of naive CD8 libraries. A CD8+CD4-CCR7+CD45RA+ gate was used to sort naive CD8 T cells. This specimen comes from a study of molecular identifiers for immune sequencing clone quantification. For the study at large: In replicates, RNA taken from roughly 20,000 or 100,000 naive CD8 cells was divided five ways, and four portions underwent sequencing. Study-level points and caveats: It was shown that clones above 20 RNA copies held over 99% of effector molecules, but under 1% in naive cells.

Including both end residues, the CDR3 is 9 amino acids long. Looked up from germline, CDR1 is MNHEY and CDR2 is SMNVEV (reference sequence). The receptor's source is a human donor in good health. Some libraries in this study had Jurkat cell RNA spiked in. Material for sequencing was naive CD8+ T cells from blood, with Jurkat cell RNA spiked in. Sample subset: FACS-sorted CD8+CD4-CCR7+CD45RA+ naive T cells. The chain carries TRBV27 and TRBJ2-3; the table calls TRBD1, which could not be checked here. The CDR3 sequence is CASNSSPRG.